These T cell receptor beta chains were read from a single sample in a study of T cell responses to AZD1222 COVID-19 vaccine. Repertoires were generated with immunoSEQ multiplex PCR, while TCRdb's copy carries only in-frame clones and drops some. The sample contains about 76,000 clones, about 83% of which appear only once. Specimen: peripheral blood, collected 28 days after the second dose of the MenACWY control vaccine. These receptor sequences come from an adult who received the MenACWY meningococcal vaccine as a control. Each CDR3 is given with its conserved first and last residue. Only some rows state a clone size, as once, few, many or a class for expanded clones.

>TRBJ2-5|TRBV11-2|-
CASSRERGRGETQYF
>TRBJ2-1|TRBV20-1|once
CSAQGAGEQFF
>TRBJ1-4|TRBV6-5|-
CASSLGIANEKLFF
>TRBJ2-7|TRBV29-1|few
CSVELITGGAPGEQYF
>TRBJ2-5|TRBV7-7|-
CASSPGTGGTLQETQYF
>TRBJ2-1|TRBV7-9|-
CASTWGGYNEQFF
>TRBJ1-2|TRBV5-4|-
CASSLGDRDGYGYTF
>TRBJ1-1|TRBV12-3/TRBV12-4|-
CASSQDRDVEAFF
>TRBJ2-1|TRBV19|-
CASRKHGRDEQFF
>TRBJ2-7|TRBV4-2|-
CASSQELATEQYF
>TRBJ2-1|TRBV11-1|once
CASSPGDIEQFF
>TRBJ1-6|TRBV19|-
CASSDRNNSPLHF
>TRBJ2-3|TRBV5-1|-
CASTQAGGPSDTQYF
>TRBJ2-2|TRBV19|-
CASRTGGLTGELFF
>TRBJ2-1|TRBV29-1|once
CSARGEGGPNEQFF
>TRBJ2-7|TRBV6-2/TRBV6-3|-
CASSLGFYYEQYF
>TRBJ1-1|TRBV10-3|-
CAISESRPNTEAFF
>TRBJ2-5|TRBV29-1|-
CSVRGGVDQYQETQYF
>TRBJ2-1|TRBV7-2|-
CASSLSGSSYNEQFF
>TRBJ2-1|TRBV5-1|few
CASSSGITSGRYAEQFF
>TRBJ2-5|TRBV9|-
CASSSGQDKETQYF
>TRBJ1-1|TRBV19|-
CASSIGKGDTEAFF
>TRBJ1-1|TRBV11-3|-
CASSLAVGTEAFF
>TRBJ2-1|TRBV5-4|-
CASSLGGLATYNEQFF
>TRBJ2-7|TRBV7-3|-
CASSLAGGPYEQYF